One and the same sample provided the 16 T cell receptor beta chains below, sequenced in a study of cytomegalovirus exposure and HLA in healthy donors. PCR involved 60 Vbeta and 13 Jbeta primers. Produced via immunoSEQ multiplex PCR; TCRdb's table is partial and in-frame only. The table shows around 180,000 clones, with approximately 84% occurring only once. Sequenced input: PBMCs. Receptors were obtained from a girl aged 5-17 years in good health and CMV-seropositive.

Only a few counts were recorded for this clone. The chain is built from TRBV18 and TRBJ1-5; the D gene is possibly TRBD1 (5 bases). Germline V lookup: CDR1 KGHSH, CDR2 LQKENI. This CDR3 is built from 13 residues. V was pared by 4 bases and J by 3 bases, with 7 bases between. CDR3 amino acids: CASSQGNNQPQHF. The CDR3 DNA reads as TGTGCCAGCTCACAGGGGAACAATCAGCCCCAGCATTTT.

The CDR3 bases are TGCAGCGTTGAGCCGACTATCGGTGGAAACACCATATATTTT. It encodes CSVEPTIGGNTIYF. V is TRBV29-1 and J is TRBJ1-3; no clear D gene. Trimming pared 3 bases from V and 3 bases from J, leaving 12 bases between. The CDR3 is made up of 14 amino acids. Germline CDR1 reads SQVTM; CDR2 reads ANQGSEA.

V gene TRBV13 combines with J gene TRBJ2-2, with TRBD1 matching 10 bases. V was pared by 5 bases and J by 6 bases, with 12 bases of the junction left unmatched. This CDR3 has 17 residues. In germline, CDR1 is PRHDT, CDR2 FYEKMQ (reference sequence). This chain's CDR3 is CASSRRDDRGRSGELFF. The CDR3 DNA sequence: TGTGCCAGCAGCCGCCGGGACGACAGGGGGCGCTCCGGGGAGCTGTTTTTT.

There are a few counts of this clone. CDR3 nucleotides: TGCGCCAGCAGCTGGACCGGGACTAGTGGCGGGGAGACCCAGTACTTC. Amino acid sequence: CASSWTGTSGGETQYF. The genes are TRBV5-1 and TRBJ2-5, with 8 bases aligning to TRBD2. The trim removed 3 bases at V and 5 bases at J, leaving 12 bases unmatched. This CDR3 comprises 16 residues. Germline V CDR1 and CDR2: SGHRS, YFSETQ.

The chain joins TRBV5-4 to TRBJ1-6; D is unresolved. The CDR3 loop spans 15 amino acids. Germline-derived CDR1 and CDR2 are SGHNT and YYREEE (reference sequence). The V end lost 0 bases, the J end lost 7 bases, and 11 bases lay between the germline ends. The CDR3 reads CASSLGPGSNSPLHF. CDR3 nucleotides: TGTGCCAGCAGCTTGGGTCCAGGATCCAATTCACCCCTCCACTTT.

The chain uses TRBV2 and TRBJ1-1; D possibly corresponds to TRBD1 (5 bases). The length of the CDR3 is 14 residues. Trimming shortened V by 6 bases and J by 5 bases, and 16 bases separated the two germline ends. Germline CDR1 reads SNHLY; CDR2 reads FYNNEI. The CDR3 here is CASSTHGGVTEAFF. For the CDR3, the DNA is TGTGCCAGCAGCACCCATGGGGGGGTGACTGAAGCTTTCTTT.

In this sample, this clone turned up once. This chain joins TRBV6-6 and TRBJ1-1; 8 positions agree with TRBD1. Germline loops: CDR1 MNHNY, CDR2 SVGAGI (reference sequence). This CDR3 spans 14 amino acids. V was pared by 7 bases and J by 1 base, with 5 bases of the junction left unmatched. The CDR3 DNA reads TGTGCCAGCAAAAAGGACAGGGCGAACACTGAAGCTTTCTTT. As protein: CASKKDRANTEAFF.

CDR3 nucleotide sequence: TGTGCCAGCAGCTCAAAACTCGCTGAAGCTTTCTTT. This encodes CASSSKLAEAFF. The chain carries TRBV2 and TRBJ1-1; D gene unclear. V was shortened by 6 bases and J by 6 bases, with 11 bases between the two germline ends. This CDR3 contains 12 residues. Germline CDR1 and CDR2: SNHLY and FYNNEI.

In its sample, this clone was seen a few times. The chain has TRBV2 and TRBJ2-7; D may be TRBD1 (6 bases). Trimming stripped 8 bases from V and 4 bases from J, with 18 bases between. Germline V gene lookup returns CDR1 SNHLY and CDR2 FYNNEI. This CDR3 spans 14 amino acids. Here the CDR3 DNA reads TGTGCCAGCCGTTTACAGGGAGTGGTATACGAGCAGTACTTC. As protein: CASRLQGVVYEQYF.

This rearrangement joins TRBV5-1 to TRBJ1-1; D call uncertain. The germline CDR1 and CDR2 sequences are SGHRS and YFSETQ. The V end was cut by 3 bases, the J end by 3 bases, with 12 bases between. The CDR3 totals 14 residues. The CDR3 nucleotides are TGCGCCAGCAGCTACCGGGCGGAGGACACTGAAGCTTTCTTT. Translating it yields CASSYRAEDTEAFF.

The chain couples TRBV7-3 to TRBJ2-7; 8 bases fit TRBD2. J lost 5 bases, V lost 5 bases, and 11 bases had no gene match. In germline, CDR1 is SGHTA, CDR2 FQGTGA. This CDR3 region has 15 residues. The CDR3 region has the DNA TGTGCCAGCAGCCGTAGCGGGGACATTTGGAACGAGCAGTACTTC. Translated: CASSRSGDIWNEQYF. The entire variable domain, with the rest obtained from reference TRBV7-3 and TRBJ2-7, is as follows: GAGVSQTPSNKVTEKGKYVELRCDPISGHTALYWYRQSLGQGPEFLIYFQGTGAADDSGLPNDRFFAVRPEGSVSTLKIQRTERGDSAVYLCASSRSGDIWNEQYFGPGTRLTVT.

The CDR3 region is CASGGQGVSGANVLTF. The CDR3 nucleotides read TGTGCCAGCGGGGGACAGGGGGTTTCTGGGGCCAACGTCCTGACTTTC. This chain links TRBV9 with TRBJ2-6; 11 bases align to TRBD1. CDR3 size: 16 residues. Per germline, CDR1 SGDLS and CDR2 YYNGEE. V trimming: 7 bases; J trimming: 1 base; junction bases outside the gene matches: 4.

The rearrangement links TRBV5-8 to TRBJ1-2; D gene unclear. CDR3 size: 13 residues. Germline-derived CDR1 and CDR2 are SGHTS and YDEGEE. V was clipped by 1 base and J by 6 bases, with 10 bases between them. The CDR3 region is CASSLTGLDGYTF. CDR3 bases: TGTGCCAGCAGCTTGACGGGGTTGGATGGCTACACCTTC.

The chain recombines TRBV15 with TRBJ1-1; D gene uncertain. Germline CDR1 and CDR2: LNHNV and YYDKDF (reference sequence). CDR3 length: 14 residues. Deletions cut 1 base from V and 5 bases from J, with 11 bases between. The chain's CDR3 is CATSRVLTGTEAFF. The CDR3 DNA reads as TGTGCCACCAGCAGAGTGCTGACGGGAACTGAAGCTTTCTTT.

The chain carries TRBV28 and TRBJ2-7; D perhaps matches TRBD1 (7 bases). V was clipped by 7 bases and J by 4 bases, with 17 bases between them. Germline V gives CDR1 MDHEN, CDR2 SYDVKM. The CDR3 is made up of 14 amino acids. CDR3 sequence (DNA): TGTGCCAGCAAGGGACAGCTGCGGGGTTACGAGCAGTACTTC. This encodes CASKGQLRGYEQYF.

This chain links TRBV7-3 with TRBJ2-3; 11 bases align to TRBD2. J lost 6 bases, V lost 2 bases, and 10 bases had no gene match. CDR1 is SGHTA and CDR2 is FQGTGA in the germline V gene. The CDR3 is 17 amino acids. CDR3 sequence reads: CASSLLGSSGGKDTQYF. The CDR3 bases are TGTGCCAGCAGCTTATTGGGCTCTAGCGGGGGGAAGGATACGCAGTATTTT. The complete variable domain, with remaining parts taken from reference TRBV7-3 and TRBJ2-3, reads GAGVSQTPSNKVTEKGKYVELRCDPISGHTALYWYRQSLGQGPEFLIYFQGTGAADDSGLPNDRFFAVRPEGSVSTLKIQRTERGDSAVYLCASSLLGSSGGKDTQYFGPGTRLTVL.